Below are 32 T cell receptor beta chains sequenced from a single sample in a study of blood T cell repertoires in COVID-19. The assay was immunoSEQ multiplex PCR, and TCRdb's table has in-frame clones only and misses some. The sample lists 250,000 or so clones; roughly 87% were seen once. Specimen: peripheral blood. The source is a young woman with acute or convalescent COVID-19.

The chain employs TRBV6-5 and TRBJ2-2, with D possibly being TRBD1 (5 bases). Per germline, CDR1 MNHEY and CDR2 SVGAGI. Trimming pared 4 bases from V and 0 bases from J, leaving 9 bases between. The CDR3 runs to 15 residues. The CDR3 here is CASSWGRANTGELFF. CDR3 in DNA: TGTGCCAGCAGTTGGGGCCGAGCGAACACCGGGGAGCTGTTTTTT.

In DNA, the CDR3 is TGTGCCAGCAGCTCAGGGGGCCCAAATTCACCCCTCCACTTT. It codes for CASSSGGPNSPLHF. The J gene is TRBJ1-6, the V gene TRBV3-1 (or the pseudogene TRBV3-2); 8 nucleotides line up with TRBD1. Trimming took 5 bases from V and 7 from J; bases not matched to a gene: 4. Germline CDR1 reads LGHDT; CDR2 reads YNNKEL (reference sequence). The CDR3 runs to 14 residues.

The V gene is TRBV6-5, the J gene TRBJ2-1; D is perhaps TRBD2 (5 bases). The length of the CDR3 is 14 residues. V lost 5 bases to trimming and J lost 4 bases, with 12 bases between them. Germline values: CDR1 MNHEY, CDR2 SVGAGI. Here the CDR3 DNA reads TGTGCCAGCAGTCCCCTCCCGGGATACAATGAGCAGTTCTTC. Its translation is CASSPLPGYNEQFF.

This chain links TRBV7-9 with TRBJ2-3; TRBD2 matches 12 bases. This CDR3 has 16 residues. Trimming took 3 bases from V and 6 from J; bases not matched to a gene: 7. CDR1 and CDR2 from the germline V gene are SEHNR and FQNEAQ (reference sequence). The CDR3 sequence is CASSFQLAGGPDTQYF. The CDR3 DNA follows: TGTGCCAGCAGCTTCCAGCTAGCGGGAGGGCCCGATACGCAGTATTTT. Full variable domain (outside the CDR3, taken from reference TRBV7-9 and TRBJ2-3): DTGVSQNPRHKITKRGQNVTFRCDPISEHNRLYWYRQTLGQGPEFLTYFQNEAQLEKSRLLSDRFSAERPKGSFSTLEIQRTEQGDSAMYLCASSFQLAGGPDTQYFGPGTRLTVL.

The chain couples TRBV6-2 or TRBV6-3 to TRBJ2-1, with TRBD2 matching over 7 bases. From germline, CDR1 is MNHEY and CDR2 SVGEGT. The V segment lost 2 bases and the J segment 3 bases; nucleotides outside the gene matches: 13. The CDR3 has 18 residues. The CDR3 nucleotides read TGTGCCAGCAGTTACGCCCCAGGTGCGGGAGACGACTACAATGAGCAGTTCTTC. Protein sequence: CASSYAPGAGDDYNEQFF.

The gene calls are TRBV6-5 and TRBJ2-7, with 16 bases fitting TRBD2. CDR1 MNHEY and CDR2 SVGAGI come from the germline V gene. Trimming took 4 bases from V and 9 from J; bases not matched to a gene: 3. There are 14 residues in the CDR3. As DNA, the CDR3 is TGTGCCAGCAGTTCCGGGACTAGCGGGAGGGCGCAGTACTTC. It codes for CASSSGTSGRAQYF.

This chain joins TRBV19 and TRBJ2-7; TRBD1 matches 11 bases. From germline, CDR1 is LNHDA and CDR2 SQIVND (reference sequence). This CDR3 spans 16 amino acids. J lost 5 bases, V lost 2 bases, and 8 bases had no gene match. The CDR3 DNA reads as TGTGCCAGTAGTATAACGGGACAGGGGGTACGTGACGAGCAGTACTTC. Residues: CASSITGQGVRDEQYF.

The J gene is TRBJ2-1, the V gene TRBV11-3, with TRBD2 identical over 10 bases. Germline values: CDR1 SGHNT, CDR2 YENEEA. V shed 6 bases, J shed 6 bases, and the junction held 14 bases outside the gene matches. This CDR3 spans 17 amino acids. CDR3 in amino acids: CASSHSPSGRAPNEQFF. CDR3 DNA: TGTGCCAGCAGTCATTCACCGAGCGGGAGGGCCCCCAATGAGCAGTTCTTC.

This chain connects TRBV20-1 to TRBJ1-5; 7 nucleotides agree with TRBD1. V gave up 3 bases and J gave up 0 bases; unmatched junction bases: 5. Germline loops: CDR1 DFQATT, CDR2 SNEGSKA (reference sequence). The CDR3 contains 15 residues. CDR3: CSASRQGYSNQPQHF. The CDR3 DNA reads TGCAGTGCTAGTCGACAGGGATATAGCAATCAGCCCCAGCATTTT.

The CDR3 sequence: CASSLIGSGSSYNEQFF. The CDR3 region has the DNA TGTGCCAGCAGCTTGATCGGTAGCGGGAGCTCCTACAATGAGCAGTTCTTC. The chain uses TRBV7-2 and TRBJ2-1; the match to TRBD2 covers 9 bases. Germline V gene sequence: CDR1 SGHTA, CDR2 FQGNSA. The CDR3 spans 17 residues. V was clipped by 3 bases and J by 0 bases; unmatched bases: 6.

The chain carries TRBV5-1 and TRBJ1-3; 9 bases line up with TRBD1. V shed 3 bases, J shed 4 bases, and the junction held 5 bases outside the gene matches. CDR3 length: 15 residues. Germline CDR1 SGHRS, CDR2 YFSETQ. Written as DNA, the CDR3 is TGCGCCAGCAGCTCGAGACAGGGGGGAGGAAACACCATATATTTT. Translating gives CASSSRQGGGNTIYF.

The chain combines TRBV5-6 with TRBJ2-7; possible D gene TRBD1, 5 bases. This CDR3 region has 14 residues. V lost 4 bases to trimming and J lost 6 bases, with 17 bases between them. Looked up from germline, CDR1 is SGHDT and CDR2 is YYEEEE. CDR3 loop: CASSPGSANLEQYF. The CDR3 DNA reads TGTGCCAGCAGCCCAGGGTCTGCGAACCTCGAGCAGTACTTC. The complete variable domain, with remaining parts taken from reference TRBV5-6 and TRBJ2-7, reads DAGVTQSPTHLIKTRGQQVTLRCSPKSGHDTVSWYQQALGQGPQFIFQYYEEEERQRGNFPDRFSGHQFPNYSSELNVNALLLGDSALYLCASSPGSANLEQYFGPGTRLTVT.

This clone showed up just a few times. V gene TRBV20-1 combines with J gene TRBJ2-7; 9 nucleotides match TRBD1. The germline CDR1 and CDR2 sequences are DFQATT and SNEGSKA (reference sequence). The CDR3 has 19 amino acids. The V gene end was trimmed by 3 bases and the J gene end by 2 bases; junction bases not matched to a gene: 20. CDR3 sequence (DNA): TGCAGTGCTAGTCCCCTTTCGTTGTGGGGACAGGGACGTCCCTACGAGCAGTACTTC. Translated: CSASPLSLWGQGRPYEQYF.

CDR3 residues: CASSYGTVSNQPQHF. The CDR3 DNA is TGTGCCAGCAGTTATGGGACAGTGAGCAATCAGCCCCAGCATTTT. The V gene is TRBV6-5, the J gene TRBJ1-5; TRBD1 agrees at 7 bases. Germline loops: CDR1 MNHEY, CDR2 SVGAGI. V shed 3 bases and J 1 base; nucleotides not matched to a gene: 3. The CDR3 runs 15 residues.

The table lists this clone with a count of one. This chain joins TRBV12-3 or TRBV12-4 and TRBJ1-5; D ambiguous. The CDR3 is made up of 13 amino acids. V lost 1 base and J lost 7, with 8 bases in between. The CDR3 coding sequence is TGTGCCAGCAGTTTAGGAACAGTCCAGCCCCAGCATTTT. Translating it yields CASSLGTVQPQHF.

The V gene is TRBV28, the J gene TRBJ2-3; D might be TRBD2 (5 bases). CDR1 and CDR2 from the germline V gene are MDHEN and SYDVKM. The CDR3 covers 14 residues. V dropped 8 bases and J dropped 2 bases, with 14 bases sitting between them. The CDR3 DNA reads TGTGCCAGCGGATTTCGAGGGTCCACAGATACGCAGTATTTT. It encodes CASGFRGSTDTQYF.

This chain links TRBV11-1 with TRBJ2-3; D ambiguous. Between the trimmed V and J ends, which lost 5 bases and 5 bases, there was a span of 11 bases. Germline V lookup: CDR1 SGHAT, CDR2 FQDESV (reference sequence). This CDR3 contains 13 residues. CDR3 DNA sequence: TGTGCCAGCAGCCTCCCGACATTAGATACGCAGTATTTT. Translation: CASSLPTLDTQYF. Together with reference TRBV11-1 and TRBJ2-3, the CDR3 gives the full variable domain: EAEVAQSPRYKITEKSQAVAFWCDPISGHATLYWYRQILGQGPELLVQFQDESVVDDSQLPKDRFSAERLKGVDSTLKIQPAELGDSAMYLCASSLPTLDTQYFGPGTRLTVL.

This chain joins TRBV3-1 (or the pseudogene TRBV3-2) and TRBJ2-7; TRBD2 matches 11 bases. The CDR3 runs 18 residues. V gave up 5 bases and J gave up 0 bases; unmatched junction bases: 12. Looked up from germline, CDR1 is LGHDT and CDR2 is YNNKEL (reference sequence). CDR3 sequence: CASSYEGLAATSSYEQYF. DNA of the CDR3: TGTGCCAGCAGCTATGAGGGACTAGCGGCAACGTCCTCCTACGAGCAGTACTTC.

This sequence joins TRBV7-9 and TRBJ2-1; D might be TRBD2 (6 bases). This CDR3 contains 18 residues. The V end was cut by 4 bases, the J end by 4 bases, with 23 bases between. In germline, CDR1 is SEHNR, CDR2 FQNEAQ (reference sequence). CDR3 protein: CASSSPLADPVSYNEQFF. CDR3 in DNA: TGTGCCAGCAGCTCCCCACTAGCCGACCCCGTCTCATACAATGAGCAGTTCTTC.

J is TRBJ2-3 and V is TRBV7-3; TRBD2 agrees at 11 bases. This CDR3 region has 16 residues. Losses at the gene ends were 2 bases for V and 6 bases for J; bases not matched to a gene: 7. Germline V gene lookup returns CDR1 SGHTA and CDR2 FQGTGA. CDR3 sequence reads: CASSLASSGRFDTQYF. In DNA, the CDR3 is TGTGCCAGCAGCTTAGCGTCTAGCGGGAGGTTTGATACGCAGTATTTT. Together with reference TRBV7-3 and TRBJ2-3, the CDR3 gives the full variable domain: GAGVSQTPSNKVTEKGKYVELRCDPISGHTALYWYRQSLGQGPEFLIYFQGTGAADDSGLPNDRFFAVRPEGSVSTLKIQRTERGDSAVYLCASSLASSGRFDTQYFGPGTRLTVL.

The chain combines TRBV7-9 with TRBJ1-5; 7 bases fit TRBD1. Trimming took 2 bases from V and 4 from J; bases not matched to a gene: 5. Germline V gives CDR1 SEHNR, CDR2 FQNEAQ (reference sequence). CDR3 length: 15 residues. The CDR3 loop reads CASSLFGTENQPQHF. DNA of the CDR3: TGTGCCAGCAGCTTATTCGGGACAGAGAATCAGCCCCAGCATTTT.

The rearrangement links TRBV5-5 to TRBJ2-2; TRBD2 is a possible D gene (5 bases). Trimming cost V 5 bases and J 7 bases, with 15 bases left between them. The CDR3 has 14 residues. Germline V lookup: CDR1 SGHKS, CDR2 YYEKEE (reference sequence). Written as DNA, the CDR3 is TGTGCCAGCAGTCCATTCCCCGAGGGCGGGGAGCTGTTTTTT. Translation: CASSPFPEGGELFF.

The chain joins TRBV9 to TRBJ1-6; 9 bases fit TRBD1. J gave up 10 bases and V 3 bases, and 11 bases lay outside the gene matches. Germline CDR1 reads SGDLS; CDR2 reads YYNGEE. The length of the CDR3 is 16 residues. The CDR3 bases are TGTGCCAGCAGCGAAATAGTGGGACAGGGAGACTCACCCCTCCACTTT. Amino acid sequence: CASSEIVGQGDSPLHF.

The genes are TRBV11-2 and TRBJ1-6; D not certain. Per the germline V gene, CDR1 is SGHAT and CDR2 is FQNNGV. CDR3 length: 15 residues. The V and J ends lost 5 bases and 7 bases respectively, with 15 bases between them. The CDR3 nucleotides read TGTGCCAGCAGCCAGAGACACTTTGACAATTCACCCCTCCACTTT. It encodes CASSQRHFDNSPLHF. Looking up the rest from reference TRBV11-2 and TRBJ1-6 gives the full variable domain: EAGVAQSPRYKIIEKRQSVAFWCNPISGHATLYWYQQILGQGPKLLIQFQNNGVVDDSQLPKDRFSAERLKGVDSTLKIQPAKLEDSAVYLCASSQRHFDNSPLHFGNGTRLTVT.

The V call is TRBV29-1, the J call TRBJ2-5; D unresolved. The CDR3 contains 14 residues. The V end was cut by 2 bases, the J end by 3 bases, with 13 bases between. The germline V gene has CDR1 SQVTM and CDR2 ANQGSEA. The CDR3 DNA follows: TGCAGCGTTGAACCTCTTGGGCAAAAAGAGACCCAGTACTTC. Encoded protein: CSVEPLGQKETQYF.

The chain is built from TRBV27 and TRBJ1-5, with D possibly matching TRBD1 (6 bases). Trimming removed 3 bases at V and 1 base at J, with 10 bases between. CDR3 size: 15 residues. CDR1 and CDR2 (germline): MNHEY, SMNVEV (reference sequence). For the CDR3, the DNA is TGTGCCAGCAGTTTTGGGGGCGGCAGCAATCAGCCCCAGCATTTT. The encoded protein is CASSFGGGSNQPQHF.

This sequence joins TRBV7-2 and TRBJ2-7, with 7 bases fitting TRBD2. This CDR3 contains 14 residues. CDR1 SGHTA and CDR2 FQGNSA come from the germline V gene. V shed 1 base and J 3 bases; nucleotides not matched to a gene: 3. CDR3 sequence: CASSLGQRGYEQYF. DNA for the CDR3: TGTGCCAGCAGCTTAGGCCAGCGGGGCTACGAGCAGTACTTC.

This clone has just a few counts. The CDR3 protein is CASSYVAGARNEQFF. As DNA, the CDR3 is TGTGCCAGCAGTTACGTGGCGGGAGCCAGGAATGAGCAGTTCTTC. V usage is TRBV6-2 or TRBV6-3 and J usage is TRBJ2-1; 7 bases agree with TRBD2. CDR1 is MNHEY, CDR2 SVGEGT, per germline. J lost 7 bases, V lost 2 bases, and 8 bases had no gene match. This CDR3 spans 15 amino acids.

This rearrangement joins TRBV6-4 to TRBJ2-3; a possible D gene is TRBD2 (6 bases). The ends were cut back, 0 bases at V and 1 base at J, with 8 bases in the middle. The CDR3 length is 15 residues. Per the germline V gene, CDR1 is MRHNA and CDR2 is SNTAGT. The DNA of the CDR3 is TGTGCCAGCAGTGACTCGGCTAGCGGCACAGATACGCAGTATTTT. It encodes CASSDSASGTDTQYF.

The DNA for the CDR3 is TGCGCCAGCAGCGCGGACAGTGTTTCTCAGCCCCAGCATTTT. It yields the protein CASSADSVSQPQHF. The chain is built from TRBV5-1 and TRBJ1-5; tentative D call: TRBD1 (6 bases). Looked up from germline, CDR1 is SGHRS and CDR2 is YFSETQ. CDR3 length: 14 amino acids. Deletions cut 4 bases from V and 6 bases from J, with 14 bases between.

The chain carries TRBV14 and TRBJ2-7; D remains ambiguous. CDR3 length: 13 amino acids. Trimming removed 4 bases at V and 5 bases at J, with 12 bases between. Germline CDR1 is SGHDN and CDR2 is FVKESK. The CDR3 loop reads CASSRTVRDEQYF. The CDR3 bases are TGTGCCAGCAGCCGAACGGTTAGAGACGAGCAGTACTTC.

This sequence joins TRBV7-2 and TRBJ1-1; D not certain. Looked up from germline, CDR1 is SGHTA and CDR2 is FQGNSA. This CDR3 comprises 13 residues. V was shortened by 5 bases and J by 3 bases, with 10 bases between the two germline ends. The CDR3 coding sequence is TGTGCCAGCAGCCCCAATCGGGACACTGAAGCTTTCTTT. Amino acid sequence: CASSPNRDTEAFF. The full variable domain, in which reference TRBV7-2 and TRBJ1-1 provide the parts outside the CDR3, is GAGVSQSPSNKVTEKGKDVELRCDPISGHTALYWYRQSLGQGLEFLIYFQGNSAPDKSGLPSDRFSAERTGGSVSTLTIQRTQQEDSAVYLCASSPNRDTEAFFGQGTRLTVV.